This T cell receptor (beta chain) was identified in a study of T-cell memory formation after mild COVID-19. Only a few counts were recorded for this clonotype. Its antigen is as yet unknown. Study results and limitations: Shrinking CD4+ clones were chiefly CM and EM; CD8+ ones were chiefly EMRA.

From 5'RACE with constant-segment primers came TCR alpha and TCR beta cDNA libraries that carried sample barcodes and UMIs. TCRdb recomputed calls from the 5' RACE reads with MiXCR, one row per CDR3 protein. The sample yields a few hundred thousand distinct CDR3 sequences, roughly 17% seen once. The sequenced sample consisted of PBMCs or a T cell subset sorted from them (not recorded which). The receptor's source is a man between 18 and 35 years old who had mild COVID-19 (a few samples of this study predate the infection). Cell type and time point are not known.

Here the CDR3 reads CSVVHTGELFF. DNA of the CDR3: TGCAGCGTTGTGCACACCGGGGAGCTGTTTTTT. V gene TRBV29-1 combines with J gene TRBJ2-2; D call uncertain. The germline V gene encodes CDR1 SQVTM and CDR2 ANQGSEA. This CDR3 is built from 11 residues. V lost 4 bases and J lost 3, with 3 bases in between.